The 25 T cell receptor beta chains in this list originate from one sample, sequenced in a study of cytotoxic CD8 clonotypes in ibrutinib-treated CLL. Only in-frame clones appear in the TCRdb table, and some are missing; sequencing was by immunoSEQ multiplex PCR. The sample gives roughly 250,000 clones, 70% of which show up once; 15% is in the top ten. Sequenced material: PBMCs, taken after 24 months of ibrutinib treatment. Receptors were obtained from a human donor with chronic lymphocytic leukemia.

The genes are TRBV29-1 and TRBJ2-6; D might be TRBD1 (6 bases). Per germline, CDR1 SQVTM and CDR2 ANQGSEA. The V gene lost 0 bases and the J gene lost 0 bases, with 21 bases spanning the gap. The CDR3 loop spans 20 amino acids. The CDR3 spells CSVEEDLSGHFNSGANVLTF. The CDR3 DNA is TGCAGCGTTGAAGAGGATTTGTCGGGACACTTCAACTCTGGGGCCAACGTCCTGACTTTC.

The CDR3 DNA reads TGTGCCAGCAGCCCTCGGGTCCAGCCCACGAACACTGAAGCTTTCTTT. Translated, it gives CASSPRVQPTNTEAFF. The chain is built from TRBV9 and TRBJ1-1; D remains ambiguous. CDR1 SGDLS and CDR2 YYNGEE come from the germline V gene. The CDR3 covers 16 residues. V was cut by 4 bases and J by 1 base, with 17 bases left in between.

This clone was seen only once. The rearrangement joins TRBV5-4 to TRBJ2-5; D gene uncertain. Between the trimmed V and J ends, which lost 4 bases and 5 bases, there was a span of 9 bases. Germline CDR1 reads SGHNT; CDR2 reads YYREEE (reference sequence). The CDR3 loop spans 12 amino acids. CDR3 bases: TGTGCCAGCAGCCGTGGGTCCGAGACCCAGTACTTC. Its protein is CASSRGSETQYF.

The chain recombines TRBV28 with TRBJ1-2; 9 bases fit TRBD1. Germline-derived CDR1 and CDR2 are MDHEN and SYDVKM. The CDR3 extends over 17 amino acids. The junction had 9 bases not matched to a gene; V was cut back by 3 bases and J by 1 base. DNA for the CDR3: TGTGCCAGCAGTTTGGTGACAGGGGGTACGGTTAACTATGGCTACACCTTC. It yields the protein CASSLVTGGTVNYGYTF.

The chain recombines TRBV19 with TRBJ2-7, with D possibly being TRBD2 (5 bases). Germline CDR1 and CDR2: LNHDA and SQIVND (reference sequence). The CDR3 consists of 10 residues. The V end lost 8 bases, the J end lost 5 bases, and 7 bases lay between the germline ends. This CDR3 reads CASGGDEQYF. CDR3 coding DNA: TGTGCCAGTGGAGGTGACGAGCAGTACTTC.

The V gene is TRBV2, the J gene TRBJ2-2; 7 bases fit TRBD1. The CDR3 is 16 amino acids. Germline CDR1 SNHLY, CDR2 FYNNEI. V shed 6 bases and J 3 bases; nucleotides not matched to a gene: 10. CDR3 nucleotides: TGTGCCAGCAGCGATACGACAGGGTGGTACACCGGGGAGCTGTTTTTT. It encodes CASSDTTGWYTGELFF.

Here the CDR3 reads CASTSPGQGRYEQYF. DNA of the CDR3: TGTGCCAGCACCTCACCGGGACAGGGGAGGTACGAGCAGTACTTC. This chain joins TRBV28 and TRBJ2-7, with 10 bases that match TRBD1. Germline V gives CDR1 MDHEN, CDR2 SYDVKM. The CDR3 runs to 15 residues. The ends lost 7 bases at V and 4 bases at J; junction bases unmatched: 10.

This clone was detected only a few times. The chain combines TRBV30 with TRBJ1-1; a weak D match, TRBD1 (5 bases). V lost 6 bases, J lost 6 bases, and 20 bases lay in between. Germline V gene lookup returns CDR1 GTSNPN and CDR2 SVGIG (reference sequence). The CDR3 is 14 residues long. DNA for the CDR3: TGTGCCTGCCGGGACTCCCCCGCCGGCGCTGAAGCTTTCTTT. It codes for CACRDSPAGAEAFF.

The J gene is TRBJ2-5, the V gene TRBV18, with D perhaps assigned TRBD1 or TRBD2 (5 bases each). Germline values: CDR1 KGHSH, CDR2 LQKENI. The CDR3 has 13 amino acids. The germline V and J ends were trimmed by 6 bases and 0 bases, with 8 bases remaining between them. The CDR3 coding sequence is TGTGCCAGCTCCCCGGGGCACCAAGAGACCCAGTACTTC. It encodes CASSPGHQETQYF.

The chain's CDR3 is CSVDKGSGSTETQYF. The CDR3 bases are TGCAGCGTTGATAAGGGTAGCGGGAGTACAGAGACCCAGTACTTC. The chain is built from TRBV29-1 and TRBJ2-5; 9 bases agree with TRBD2. Germline V gene data show CDR1 as SQVTM and CDR2 as ANQGSEA. The CDR3 contains 15 residues. Losses at the gene ends were 3 bases for V and 4 bases for J; bases not matched to a gene: 9.

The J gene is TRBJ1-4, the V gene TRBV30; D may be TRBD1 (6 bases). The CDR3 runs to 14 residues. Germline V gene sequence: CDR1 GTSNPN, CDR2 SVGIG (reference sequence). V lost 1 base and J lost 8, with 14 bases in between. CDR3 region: CAWSGGRGEEKLFF. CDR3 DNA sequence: TGTGCCTGGAGTGGGGGCAGGGGAGAGGAAAAACTGTTTTTT. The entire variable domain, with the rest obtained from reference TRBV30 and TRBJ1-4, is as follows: SQTIHQWPATLVQPVGSPLSLECTVEGTSNPNLYWYRQAAGRGLQLLFYSVGIGQISSEVPQNLSASRPQDRQFILSSKKLLLSDSGFYLCAWSGGRGEEKLFFGSGTQLSVL.

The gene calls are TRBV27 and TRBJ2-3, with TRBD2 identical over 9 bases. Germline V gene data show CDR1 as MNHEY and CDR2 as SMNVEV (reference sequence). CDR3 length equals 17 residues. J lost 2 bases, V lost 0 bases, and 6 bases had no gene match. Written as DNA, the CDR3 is TGTGCCAGCAGTTTATCTGGGCTAGCGGGGCTCACAGATACGCAGTATTTT. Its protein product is CASSLSGLAGLTDTQYF.

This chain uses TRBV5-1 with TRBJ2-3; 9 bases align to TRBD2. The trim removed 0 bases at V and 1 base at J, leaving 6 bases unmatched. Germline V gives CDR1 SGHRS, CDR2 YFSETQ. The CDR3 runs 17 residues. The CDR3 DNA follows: TGCGCCAGCAGCTTGGGTAGCGGGAGTGATCGCACAGATACGCAGTATTTT. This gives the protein CASSLGSGSDRTDTQYF.

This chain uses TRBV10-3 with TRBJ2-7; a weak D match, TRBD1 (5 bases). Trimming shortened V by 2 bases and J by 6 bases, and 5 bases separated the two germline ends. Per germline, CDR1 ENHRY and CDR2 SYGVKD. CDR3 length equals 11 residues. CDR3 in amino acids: CAISEGAEQYF. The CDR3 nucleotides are TGTGCCATCAGTGAGGGGGCCGAGCAGTACTTC.

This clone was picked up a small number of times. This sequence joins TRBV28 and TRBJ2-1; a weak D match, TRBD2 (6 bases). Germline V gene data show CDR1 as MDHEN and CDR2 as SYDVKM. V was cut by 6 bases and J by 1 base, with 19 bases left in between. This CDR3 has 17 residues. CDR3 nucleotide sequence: TGTGCCAGCAGCGGTTCCAGCAGGCGGGATTCCTACAATGAGCAGTTCTTC. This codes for CASSGSSRRDSYNEQFF.

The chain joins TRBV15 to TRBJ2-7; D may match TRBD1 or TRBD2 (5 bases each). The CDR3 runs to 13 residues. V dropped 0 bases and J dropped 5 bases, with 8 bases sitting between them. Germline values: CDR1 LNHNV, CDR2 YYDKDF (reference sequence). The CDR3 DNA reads TGTGCCACCAGCAGAGAGGGGGTCGACGAGCAGTACTTC. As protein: CATSREGVDEQYF.

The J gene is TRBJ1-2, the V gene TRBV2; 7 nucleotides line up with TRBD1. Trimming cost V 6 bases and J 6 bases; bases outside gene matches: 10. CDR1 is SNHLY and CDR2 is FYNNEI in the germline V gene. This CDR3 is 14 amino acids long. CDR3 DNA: TGTGCCAGCAGCAAAGAGGTACAGGGGCATGGCTACACCTTC. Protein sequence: CASSKEVQGHGYTF.

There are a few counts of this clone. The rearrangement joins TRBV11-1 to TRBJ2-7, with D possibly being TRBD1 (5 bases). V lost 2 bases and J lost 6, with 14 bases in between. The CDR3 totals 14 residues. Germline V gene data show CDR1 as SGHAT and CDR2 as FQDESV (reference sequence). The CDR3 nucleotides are TGTGCCAGCAGCTTAACGCAGGGCCTGTCCGAGCAGTACTTC. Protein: CASSLTQGLSEQYF. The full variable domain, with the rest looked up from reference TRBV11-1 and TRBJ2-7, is EAEVAQSPRYKITEKSQAVAFWCDPISGHATLYWYRQILGQGPELLVQFQDESVVDDSQLPKDRFSAERLKGVDSTLKIQPAELGDSAMYLCASSLTQGLSEQYFGPGTRLTVT.

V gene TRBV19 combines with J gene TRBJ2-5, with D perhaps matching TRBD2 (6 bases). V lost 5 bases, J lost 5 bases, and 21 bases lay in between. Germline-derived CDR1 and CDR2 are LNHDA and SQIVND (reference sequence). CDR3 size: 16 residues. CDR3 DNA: TGTGCCAGTAGTGGGGGGAGAAGTGGAGGAGGGGAGACCCAGTACTTC. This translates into CASSGGRSGGGETQYF.

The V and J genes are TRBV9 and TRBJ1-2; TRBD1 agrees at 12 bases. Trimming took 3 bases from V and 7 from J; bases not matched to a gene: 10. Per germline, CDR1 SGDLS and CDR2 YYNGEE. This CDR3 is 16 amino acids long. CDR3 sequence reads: CASSERDRGRWVGYTF. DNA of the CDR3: TGTGCCAGCAGCGAGCGGGACAGGGGGCGTTGGGTTGGCTACACCTTC.

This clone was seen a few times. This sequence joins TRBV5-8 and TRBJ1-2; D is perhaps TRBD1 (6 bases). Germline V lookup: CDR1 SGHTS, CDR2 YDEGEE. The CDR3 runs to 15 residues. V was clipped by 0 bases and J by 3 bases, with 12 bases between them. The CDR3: CASSLASGGHYGYTF. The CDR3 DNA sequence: TGTGCCAGCAGCTTGGCTTCGGGGGGGCACTATGGCTACACCTTC.

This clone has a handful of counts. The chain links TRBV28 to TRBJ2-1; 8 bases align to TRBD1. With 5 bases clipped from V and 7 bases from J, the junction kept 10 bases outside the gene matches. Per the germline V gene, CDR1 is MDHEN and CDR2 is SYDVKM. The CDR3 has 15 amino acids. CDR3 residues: CASSHGQGSKNEQFF. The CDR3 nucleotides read TGTGCCAGCAGTCACGGACAGGGTTCGAAGAATGAGCAGTTCTTC.

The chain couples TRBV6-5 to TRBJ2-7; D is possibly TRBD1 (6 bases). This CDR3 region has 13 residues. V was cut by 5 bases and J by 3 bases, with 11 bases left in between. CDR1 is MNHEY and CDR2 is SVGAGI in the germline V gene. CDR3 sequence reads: CASSTGFGYEQYF. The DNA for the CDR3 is TGTGCCAGCAGTACAGGGTTTGGCTACGAGCAGTACTTC.

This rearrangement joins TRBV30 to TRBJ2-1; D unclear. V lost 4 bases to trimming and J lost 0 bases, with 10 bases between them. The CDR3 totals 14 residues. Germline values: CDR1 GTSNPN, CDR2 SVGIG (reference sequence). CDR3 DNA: TGTGCCTGGAAAGGGATTAGCTCCTACAATGAGCAGTTCTTC. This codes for CAWKGISSYNEQFF.

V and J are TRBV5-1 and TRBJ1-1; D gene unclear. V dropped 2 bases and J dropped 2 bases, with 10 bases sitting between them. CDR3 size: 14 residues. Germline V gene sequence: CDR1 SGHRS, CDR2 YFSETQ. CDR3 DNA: TGCGCCAGCAGCTTTAGAGGCTCTAACACTGAAGCTTTCTTT. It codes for CASSFRGSNTEAFF.